This is a list of T cell receptor beta chains from one sample in a study of blood T cell repertoires in COVID-19. Sequencing used immunoSEQ multiplex PCR; TCRdb keeps in-frame clones, though not all of them. The table shows 40,000 to 65,000 clones, with roughly 84% occurring only once. The specimen was peripheral blood. Source of these receptors: a man aged 65 to 85 with active COVID-19. The CDR3 runs from the conserved cysteine through the conserved F or W. Fields, in order: CDR3 length, D gene, J gene, V gene, clone size, CDR3 protein, CDR3 DNA. A D gene is named only where the DNA matches it firmly. Clone size appears in some rows only: once, few, many, or a class for an expanded clone.

15,NA,TRBJ1-4,TRBV5-5,NA,CASSTSGTGYEKLFF,TGTGCCAGCAGCACCTCAGGGACTGGTTATGAAAAACTGTTTTTT
13,TRBD1,TRBJ1-2,TRBV7-3,once,CASSLRDRDGYTF,TGTGCCAGCAGCCTGAGGGACAGGGATGGCTACACCTTC
15,TRBD2,TRBJ2-1,TRBV7-2,NA,CASSLEAGRFDEQFF,TGTGCCAGCAGCTTAGAAGCGGGGCGGTTCGATGAGCAGTTCTTC
15,NA,TRBJ2-1,TRBV6-6,NA,CASSLSGSSYNEQFF,TGTGCCAGCAGCCTTAGTGGGAGCTCCTACAATGAGCAGTTCTTC
14,TRBD1,TRBJ1-6,TRBV27,NA,CASSYRGDNSPLHF,TGTGCCAGCAGTTACAGGGGAGATAATTCACCCCTCCACTTT
15,NA,TRBJ2-1,TRBV5-1,NA,CASSLSGDSYNEQFF,TGCGCCAGCAGCTTGTCGGGGGACTCCTACAATGAGCAGTTCTTC
14,NA,TRBJ1-5,TRBV2,once,CASSAGYSNQPQHF,TGTGCCAGCAGTGCAGGGTATAGCAATCAGCCCCAGCATTTT
14,TRBD1,TRBJ2-7,TRBV19,NA,CASSIGTGGYEQYF,TGTGCCAGTAGTATTGGGACAGGGGGCTACGAGCAGTACTTC
19,TRBD1,TRBJ1-1,TRBV5-1,NA,CASSLAPQGAEVRRAEAFF,TGCGCCAGCAGCTTGGCCCCACAGGGGGCGGAGGTTCGGAGGGCTGAAGCTTTCTTT
15,TRBD1,TRBJ1-3,TRBV19,NA,CASSTEGAPGNTIYF,TGTGCCAGTAGTACGGAGGGGGCACCAGGAAACACCATATATTTT
17,TRBD2,TRBJ2-3,TRBV5-1,NA,CASSLGAASGSTDTQYF,TGCGCCAGCAGCCTGGGGGCAGCTAGCGGGAGCACAGATACGCAGTATTTT
15,NA,TRBJ1-4,TRBV28,NA,CASSTGRVRNEKLFF,TGTGCCAGCAGTACCGGGAGGGTACGTAATGAAAAACTGTTTTTT
12,NA,TRBJ1-2,TRBV5-1,NA,CASSSLQGFYTF,TGCGCCAGCAGCTCTCTACAGGGTTTTTACACTTTC
16,TRBD2,TRBJ2-3,TRBV5-1,NA,CASSLSASGGTDTQYF,TGCGCCAGCAGCTTGTCGGCTAGCGGGGGCACAGATACGCAGTATTTT
17,NA,TRBJ1-6,TRBV11-2,NA,CASTSAWFSSYNSPLHF,TGTGCCAGCACCTCTGCTTGGTTTAGCTCCTATAATTCACCCCTCCACTTT
12,NA,TRBJ1-5,TRBV30,NA,CAWSPIGQPQHF,TGTGCCTGGAGCCCTATCGGTCAGCCCCAGCATTTT
18,TRBD1,TRBJ1-5,TRBV19,NA,CASRPGQGQRSSNQPQHF,TGTGCCAGTAGGCCGGGACAGGGACAACGATCTAGCAATCAGCCCCAGCATTTT
18,TRBD1,TRBJ2-6,TRBV5-1,NA,CASSFPRDRVSGANVLTF,TGCGCCAGCAGCTTTCCCCGGGACAGGGTGTCTGGGGCCAACGTCCTGACTTTC
15,TRBD1,TRBJ2-6,TRBV5-1,once,CASSLGGAGANVLTF,TGCGCCAGCAGCTTAGGGGGCGCTGGGGCCAACGTCCTGACTTTC
13,TRBD1,TRBJ1-1,TRBV19,NA,CASRDRMNTEAFF,TGTGCCAGCCGGGACAGGATGAACACTGAAGCTTTCTTT
15,TRBD1,TRBJ2-3,TRBV11-1,NA,CASSLSGTGVVTQYF,TGTGCCAGCAGTTTATCCGGGACAGGGGTAGTTACGCAGTATTTT
15,TRBD1,TRBJ2-3,TRBV2,NA,CASSGQGMSTDTQYF,TGTGCCAGCAGTGGACAGGGGATGAGCACAGATACGCAGTATTTT
17,NA,TRBJ2-1,TRBV11-3,NA,CASSHREDKSTYNEQFF,TGTGCCAGCAGCCACCGCGAGGACAAATCCACCTACAATGAGCAGTTCTTC
16,NA,TRBJ2-2,TRBV9,NA,CASSVRGRADTGELFF,TGTGCCAGCAGCGTGCGCGGGCGAGCTGACACCGGGGAGCTGTTTTTT
13,NA,TRBJ1-1,TRBV27,NA,CASSPRGNTEAFF,TGTGCCAGCAGTCCACGGGGGAACACTGAAGCTTTCTTT
17,TRBD2,TRBJ2-7,TRBV4-3,NA,CASSQQTSGGAGNEQYF,TGCGCCAGCAGCCAACAAACTAGCGGGGGGGCCGGGAACGAGCAGTACTTC
16,TRBD1,TRBJ2-1,TRBV4-1,NA,CASSPPGTVNRGEQFF,TGCGCCAGCAGCCCCCCGGGGACAGTTAACCGGGGTGAGCAGTTCTTC
15,TRBD2,TRBJ2-3,TRBV3-1/TRBV3-2,NA,CASSQVRAGGNTQYF,TGTGCCAGCAGCCAAGTACGAGCGGGGGGGAATACGCAGTATTTT
14,NA,TRBJ1-5,TRBV7-2,NA,CASSLVAPDQPQHF,TGTGCCAGCAGCTTAGTCGCACCGGATCAGCCCCAGCATTTT
15,TRBD1,TRBJ1-1,TRBV19,NA,CASSRSGTVNTEAFF,TGTGCCAGTAGTAGATCCGGGACAGTGAACACTGAAGCTTTCTTT
21,NA,TRBJ2-6,TRBV5-1,few,CASSPYRDTRAVVPGANVLTF,TGCGCCAGCAGCCCCTACCGGGACACGAGAGCGGTAGTCCCTGGGGCCAACGTCCTGACTTTC
16,NA,TRBJ2-1,TRBV7-2,NA,CASRETRSIPYNEQFF,TGTGCCAGCAGAGAGACTAGGAGCATTCCCTACAATGAGCAGTTCTTC
15,TRBD1,TRBJ2-5,TRBV7-3,NA,CASRYRGQIQETQYF,TGTGCCAGCAGGTACAGGGGGCAGATCCAAGAGACCCAGTACTTC
15,NA,TRBJ2-3,TRBV30,NA,CAWSVLITNTDTQYF,TGTGCCTGGAGTGTACTAATAACCAACACAGATACGCAGTATTTT
13,TRBD1,TRBJ2-7,TRBV9,few,CASNGQGSYEQYF,TGTGCCAGCAATGGACAGGGGTCCTACGAGCAGTACTTC
13,TRBD2,TRBJ2-1,TRBV2,NA,CASSRGLGNEQFF,TGTGCCAGCAGCCGCGGACTAGGGAATGAGCAGTTCTTC
13,NA,TRBJ1-1,TRBV24-1,NA,CATNTGPNTEAFF,TGTGCCACCAATACAGGGCCTAACACTGAAGCTTTCTTT
16,TRBD2,TRBJ2-3,TRBV11-3,NA,CASSSRASGRTDTQYF,TGTGCCAGCAGCTCTCGGGCTAGCGGACGCACAGATACGCAGTATTTT
15,TRBD2,TRBJ2-2,TRBV9,NA,CASTGGGGAAGELFF,TGTGCCAGCACGGGAGGCGGGGGGGCCGCCGGGGAGCTGTTTTTT
14,NA,TRBJ2-7,TRBV6-5,NA,CASSLTGFPYEQYF,TGTGCCAGCAGTCTTACAGGGTTCCCCTACGAGCAGTACTTC
13,NA,TRBJ1-1,TRBV3-1/TRBV3-2,NA,CASRVSGITEAFF,TGTGCCAGCCGTGTATCAGGGATCACTGAAGCTTTCTTT
13,NA,TRBJ1-5,TRBV30,NA,CAWSGGDNQPQHF,TGTGCCTGGAGTGGGGGGGACAATCAGCCCCAGCATTTT
15,TRBD1,TRBJ1-2,TRBV5-6,NA,CASSPRQGDLHGYTF,TGTGCCAGCAGCCCCCGACAGGGAGACCTCCATGGCTACACCTTC
15,NA,TRBJ2-7,TRBV6-2/TRBV6-3,NA,CASSYSSGGPYEQYF,TGTGCCAGCAGTTACTCCTCCGGGGGGCCCTACGAGCAGTACTTC
14,NA,TRBJ1-1,TRBV9,NA,CASSVGSSGTEAFF,TGTGCCAGCAGCGTAGGGTCCTCGGGGACTGAAGCTTTCTTT
15,NA,TRBJ2-2,TRBV4-3,NA,CASSVKTGNTGELFF,TGCGCCAGCAGCGTTAAGACAGGCAACACCGGGGAGCTGTTTTTT
17,NA,TRBJ2-3,TRBV4-1,NA,CASSQDGGRGMLSTQYF,TGCGCCAGCAGCCAAGATGGCGGCCGAGGTATGCTGAGTACGCAGTATTTT
15,NA,TRBJ2-5,TRBV5-1,NA,CARSDYGGAGETQYF,TGCGCCCGCAGCGACTATGGGGGGGCGGGAGAGACCCAGTACTTC
15,NA,TRBJ1-1,TRBV25-1,NA,CASRYRSGKNTEAFF,TGTGCCAGCAGATACCGGTCGGGTAAGAACACTGAAGCTTTCTTT
15,TRBD2,TRBJ2-7,TRBV30,NA,CAWSVGGGHLYEQYF,TGTGCCTGGAGTGTGGGGGGGGGTCATCTTTACGAGCAGTACTTC